This T cell receptor beta chain was documented in a study of T cells in Graves' hyperthyroidism and ophthalmopathy. For the study at large: It was at initial diagnosis, before any treatment, that peripheral blood was collected. General observations from the study: Within blood appeared most thyroid clonotypes that had expanded above 0.001.

Germline-derived CDR1 and CDR2 are MNHEY and SMNVEV (reference sequence). The CDR3 covers 14 residues. With 7 bases removed from V and 7 bases from J, the gap between germline ends came to 17 bases. This clonotype was seen at least ten times. Its specificity is not known. The cohort's ophthalmopathy patients, a group with duration under 3 months, had a Clinical Activity Score of at least 3 and a NOSPECS grade of at least 4. PBMCs were sourced from approximately 9.3 ml fresh peripheral blood. There were TCR beta CDR3 regions amplified from RNA transcripts. With the HTBI primer set, the TCR CDR3 went through a first round of RT-PCR. MiXCR, applied by TCRdb to the multiplex PCR reads, yields one record per CDR3 protein. This table has 300,000 to 450,000 distinct CDR3 sequences, about 14% appearing once.

Input material: blood. The clonotype originates from a woman aged 25 to 39 with Graves' ophthalmopathy. The V and J genes are TRBV27 and TRBJ2-1, with D unresolved. The CDR3 sequence: CASKARDLWNEQFF. For the CDR3, the DNA is TGTGCCAGCAAAGCACGTGACCTCTGGAATGAGCAGTTCTTC.